This passage covers 7 T cell receptor beta chains from one sample sequenced in a study of cytomegalovirus exposure and HLA in healthy donors. Amplification used 60 Vbeta primers and 13 Jbeta primers. The table came from immunoSEQ multiplex PCR; TCRdb's copy has only in-frame clones and leaves some out. Of 100,000 to 150,000 clones listed, around 80% are singletons. Sequenced sample: PBMCs. The receptor set was obtained from a young man in good health and CMV-seropositive.

The chain recombines TRBV18 with TRBJ1-1, with D perhaps matching TRBD1 (5 bases). Per the germline V gene, CDR1 is KGHSH and CDR2 is LQKENI. V lost 3 bases and J 3 bases, leaving 11 bases between the germline ends. The CDR3 totals 14 residues. This chain's CDR3 is CASSPSTGHTEAFF. In DNA, the CDR3 is TGTGCCAGCTCACCGTCCACAGGACACACTGAAGCTTTCTTT.

This clone was seen only a few times. The V call is TRBV6-1, the J call TRBJ2-3; 11 bases fit TRBD2. After removal of 3 bases from V and 7 bases from J, the junction contained 6 bases not matched to a gene. The CDR3 totals 15 residues. Germline loops: CDR1 MNHNS, CDR2 SASEGT. The CDR3 here is CASSEGTSGLNTQYF. DNA of the CDR3: TGTGCCAGCAGTGAGGGGACTAGCGGCCTGAATACGCAGTATTTT.

The chain couples TRBV11-1 to TRBJ1-1; no clear D gene. This CDR3 spans 11 amino acids. The ends were cut back, 4 bases at V and 3 bases at J, with 3 bases in the middle. CDR1 and CDR2 from the germline V gene are SGHAT and FQDESV (reference sequence). CDR3: CASSSYTEAFF. The CDR3, as DNA: TGTGCCAGCAGCTCCTACACTGAAGCTTTCTTT.

The chain employs TRBV7-8 and TRBJ2-1; 14 bases are shared with TRBD2. Germline-derived CDR1 and CDR2 are SGHVS and FQNEAQ. The CDR3 runs to 15 residues. The V gene end was trimmed by 4 bases and the J gene end by 7 bases; junction bases not matched to a gene: 3. In DNA, the CDR3 is TGTGCCAGCAGCTCGAGGACTAGCGGGGGGAATGAGCAGTTCTTC. Translating gives CASSSRTSGGNEQFF. Full variable domain (rest looked up from reference TRBV7-8 and TRBJ2-1): GAGVSQSPRYKVAKRGQDVALRCDPISGHVSLFWYQQALGQGPEFLTYFQNEAQLDKSGLPSDRFFAERPEGSVSTLKIQRTQQEDSAVYLCASSSRTSGGNEQFFGPGTRLTVL.

The sample holds one count of this clone. The V and J genes are TRBV7-9 and TRBJ2-2, with 9 bases matching TRBD2. This CDR3 comprises 16 residues. CDR1 and CDR2 from the germline V gene are SEHNR and FQNEAQ (reference sequence). The V and J ends lost 5 bases and 7 bases, in that order; junction bases with no gene match: 11. This chain's CDR3 is CASSLTGLARVGELFF. As DNA, the CDR3 is TGTGCCAGCAGCCTAACTGGACTAGCGAGGGTCGGGGAGCTGTTTTTT.

The chain links TRBV27 to TRBJ2-7, with 7 bases matching TRBD2. The CDR3 is 13 residues long. After removal of 8 bases from V and 3 bases from J, the junction contained 7 bases not matched to a gene. Germline V gene lookup returns CDR1 MNHEY and CDR2 SMNVEV (reference sequence). In DNA, the CDR3 is TGTGCCAGCGTTCCGGGACTAAACTACGAGCAGTACTTC. Translating gives CASVPGLNYEQYF.

The genes are TRBV6-5 and TRBJ2-7, with 9 bases matching TRBD1. Germline V CDR1 and CDR2: MNHEY, SVGAGI. The junction had 4 bases not matched to a gene; V was cut back by 5 bases and J by 2 bases. The CDR3 is 14 residues long. The CDR3 sequence: CASSRQGVTYEQYF. The CDR3 bases are TGTGCCAGCAGTCGACAGGGGGTTACCTACGAGCAGTACTTC.